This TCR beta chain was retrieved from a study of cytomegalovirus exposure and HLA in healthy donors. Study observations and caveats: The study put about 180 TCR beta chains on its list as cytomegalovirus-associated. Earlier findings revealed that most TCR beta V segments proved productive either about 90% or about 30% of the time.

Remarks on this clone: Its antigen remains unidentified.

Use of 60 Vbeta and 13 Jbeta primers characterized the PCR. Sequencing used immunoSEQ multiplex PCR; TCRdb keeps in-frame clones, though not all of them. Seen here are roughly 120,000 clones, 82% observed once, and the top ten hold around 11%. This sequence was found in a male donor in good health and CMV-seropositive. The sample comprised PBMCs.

This chain's CDR3 is CASSRAPGLAGEESTDTQYF. Written as DNA, the CDR3 is TGCGCCAGCAGCCGAGCCCCGGGACTAGCGGGAGAGGAGAGCACAGATACGCAGTATTTT. The chain is built from TRBV4-1 and TRBJ2-3; 14 nucleotides match TRBD2. The CDR3 runs 20 residues. V lost 4 bases to trimming and J lost 0 bases; unmatched junction nucleotides: 12. Germline V gives CDR1 MGHRA, CDR2 YSYEKL.